This T cell receptor (beta chain) was identified during a study of blood T cell repertoires in COVID-19. For the study at large: From the United States, Italy and Spain came samples of acute and convalescent COVID-19. Sources were T cells, B-cell-depleted T cells, or PBMCs; the material itself was cDNA or gDNA.

Authors' methods: Reference gene primer amplification yielded estimated nucleated cell counts. Data came from immunoSEQ multiplex PCR; TCRdb stores just in-frame clones and leaves some out. V and J calls and clone size are those listed in that table; D and trimming were worked out from the DNA. The table shows around 47,000 clones, with approximately 89% occurring only once. A single count supports this clone. The sample was peripheral blood. The sequence derives from a man of 80 years or more with active or convalescent COVID-19.

The CDR3 reads CAIGAGARDTQYF. The DNA of the CDR3 is TGTGCTATCGGAGCGGGGGCTAGAGATACGCAGTATTTT. This chain links TRBV7-2 with TRBJ2-3, with TRBD2 matching 8 bases. The CDR3 spans 13 residues. Germline V gives CDR1 SGHTA, CDR2 FQGNSA. The full variable domain, its missing parts supplied by reference TRBV7-2 and TRBJ2-3, is GAGVSQSPSNKVTEKGKDVELRCDPISGHTALYWYRQSLGQGLEFLIYFQGNSAPDKSGLPSDRFSAERTGGSVSTLTIQRTQQEDSAVYLCAIGAGARDTQYFGPGTRLTVL.